What follows are 27 T cell receptor beta chains derived from one specimen sequenced in a study of blood T cell repertoires in COVID-19. The repertoire was sequenced with immunoSEQ multiplex PCR; TCRdb's copy has only in-frame clones and lacks some. The data show 45,000 to 60,000 clones, with 86% seen just once and 10% to 15% held by the top ten. The sample comprised peripheral blood. The receptors originated from a man aged 70-80 years with active COVID-19.

The V call is TRBV27, the J call TRBJ1-6; D is possibly TRBD1 (5 bases). V was cut by 3 bases and J by 5 bases, with 23 bases left in between. The germline V gene encodes CDR1 MNHEY and CDR2 SMNVEV (reference sequence). The CDR3 has 19 amino acids. The CDR3 DNA reads TGTGCCAGCAGTTTTATGCGGCCAGGGCTCTCCCTGAATAATTCACCCCTCCACTTT. Translated, it gives CASSFMRPGLSLNNSPLHF.

This sequence joins TRBV9 and TRBJ2-5, with D tentatively TRBD2 (5 bases). The germline CDR1 and CDR2 sequences are SGDLS and YYNGEE. The CDR3 has 14 amino acids. V lost 7 bases, J lost 6 bases, and 19 bases lay in between. The CDR3 DNA is TGTGCCAGCGCAGAGGGATCGGCCAGAAAGACCCAGTACTTC. It codes for CASAEGSARKTQYF.

V gene TRBV3-1 (or the pseudogene TRBV3-2) combines with J gene TRBJ1-1; TRBD1 matches at 10 bases. The germline V gene encodes CDR1 LGHDT and CDR2 YNNKEL (reference sequence). Losses at the gene ends were 2 bases for V and 8 bases for J; bases not matched to a gene: 14. There are 17 residues in the CDR3. CDR3 residues: CASSQLSHGGQGREAFF. The CDR3 nucleotides read TGTGCCAGCAGCCAACTAAGCCATGGGGGACAGGGGCGAGAAGCTTTCTTT.

J is TRBJ1-3 and V is TRBV7-3; the D gene is possibly TRBD1 (6 bases). The germline CDR1 and CDR2 sequences are SGHTA and FQGTGA. Trimming pared 2 bases from V and 4 bases from J, leaving 6 bases between. The CDR3 spans 13 residues. CDR3 DNA sequence: TGTGCCAGCAGCTTAGGACAGGGAAACACCATATATTTT. This translates into CASSLGQGNTIYF.

J is TRBJ1-2 and V is TRBV4-1; maybe TRBD1 (5 bases). Per germline, CDR1 MGHRA and CDR2 YSYEKL. V was clipped by 0 bases and J by 4 bases, with 9 bases between them. The CDR3 consists of 14 residues. The CDR3 sequence is CASSQEEGTYGYTF. CDR3 nucleotides: TGCGCCAGCAGCCAAGAGGAGGGGACCTATGGCTACACCTTC.

The chain combines TRBV10-3 with TRBJ2-7; 7 bases agree with TRBD2. Germline CDR1 is ENHRY and CDR2 is SYGVKD. This CDR3 is built from 11 residues. V shed 7 bases and J 7 bases; nucleotides not matched to a gene: 4. CDR3 nucleotides: TGTGCCATCACGGGGGGATATGAGCAGTACTTC. It translates to CAITGGYEQYF.

The chain employs TRBV7-2 and TRBJ2-5; weak D call: TRBD2 (5 bases). Per the germline V gene, CDR1 is SGHTA and CDR2 is FQGNSA. V gave up 2 bases and J gave up 3 bases, with 10 bases separating them. The CDR3 has 14 residues. The CDR3 protein is CASSLRSGEETQYF. The CDR3 DNA is TGTGCCAGCAGCTTAAGGAGCGGAGAAGAGACCCAGTACTTC.

V and J are TRBV2 and TRBJ1-5; no clear D gene. V lost 6 bases and J 1 base, leaving 10 bases between the germline ends. Germline CDR1 and CDR2: SNHLY and FYNNEI. The CDR3 contains 14 residues. The CDR3 is CASSPPRSNQPQHF. CDR3 in DNA: TGTGCCAGCAGCCCCCCACGGAGCAATCAGCCCCAGCATTTT.

The gene calls are TRBV6-2 or TRBV6-3 and TRBJ2-7; TRBD1 agrees at 9 bases. The CDR3 is 18 residues long. With 2 bases clipped from V and 1 base from J, the junction kept 12 bases outside the gene matches. Per germline, CDR1 MNHEY and CDR2 SVGEGT. CDR3 DNA: TGTGCCAGCAGTTACCTTTCCGGACAGGGGCTTATATCCTACGAGCAGTACTTC. Encoded protein: CASSYLSGQGLISYEQYF.

V is TRBV7-8 and J is TRBJ2-5; weak D call: TRBD1 (6 bases). The V and J ends lost 5 bases and 2 bases respectively, with 9 bases between them. Germline assignment: CDR1 SGHVS and CDR2 FQNEAQ. The CDR3 totals 13 residues. CDR3 bases: TGTGCCAGCAGCCGGACAGAACAAGAGACCCAGTACTTC. It encodes CASSRTEQETQYF. Full variable domain (outside the CDR3, taken from reference TRBV7-8 and TRBJ2-5): GAGVSQSPRYKVAKRGQDVALRCDPISGHVSLFWYQQALGQGPEFLTYFQNEAQLDKSGLPSDRFFAERPEGSVSTLKIQRTQQEDSAVYLCASSRTEQETQYFGPGTRLLVL.

This rearrangement joins TRBV29-1 to TRBJ1-1; D might be TRBD1 (6 bases). The germline V gene has CDR1 SQVTM and CDR2 ANQGSEA. V was cut by 5 bases and J by 6 bases, with 10 bases left in between. This CDR3 region has 11 residues. The CDR3 spells CSVNRDPEAFF. The CDR3 bases are TGCAGCGTTAACAGGGACCCTGAAGCTTTCTTT. The full variable domain, rest sourced from reference TRBV29-1 and TRBJ1-1, is SAVISQKPSRDICQRGTSLTIQCQVDSQVTMMFWYRQQPGQSLTLIATANQGSEATYESGFVIDKFPISRPNLTFSTLTVSNMSPEDSSIYLCSVNRDPEAFFGQGTRLTVV.

V usage is TRBV10-3 and J usage is TRBJ2-1, with 13 nucleotides matching TRBD2. Germline values: CDR1 ENHRY, CDR2 SYGVKD. V lost 4 bases to trimming and J lost 9 bases; unmatched junction nucleotides: 18. The CDR3 loop spans 19 amino acids. For the CDR3, the DNA is TGTGCCATCAGTGGACCCGGGACTAGCGGGGAAACTGTTGGGGGTGAGCAGTTCTTC. It codes for CAISGPGTSGETVGGEQFF.

The V and J genes are TRBV6-5 and TRBJ1-5, with D possibly matching TRBD1 (5 bases). The V gene's germline CDR1 is MNHEY and CDR2 SVGAGI. The germline V and J ends were trimmed by 8 bases and 0 bases, with 11 bases remaining between them. The CDR3 runs 14 residues. The chain's CDR3 is CASSGEYSNQPQHF. CDR3 sequence (DNA): TGTGCCAGCTCGGGGGAGTATAGCAATCAGCCCCAGCATTTT.

The chain couples TRBV6-2 or TRBV6-3 to TRBJ2-7; 9 bases fit TRBD1. CDR3 length equals 16 residues. The germline V gene has CDR1 MNHEY and CDR2 SVGEGT. V shed 2 bases, J shed 3 bases, and the junction held 8 bases outside the gene matches. The CDR3 reads CASSYPPGQGDYEQYF. The CDR3 DNA sequence: TGTGCCAGCAGTTACCCACCGGGACAGGGAGACTACGAGCAGTACTTC.

This clone was detected only once. This chain joins TRBV30 and TRBJ1-3; possibly TRBD1 for D (6 bases). The V gene lost 0 bases and the J gene lost 4 bases, with 16 bases spanning the gap. CDR3 length: 16 amino acids. Germline CDR1 is GTSNPN and CDR2 is SVGIG (reference sequence). The CDR3 is CAWSVAGGVSGNTIYF. As DNA, the CDR3 is TGTGCCTGGAGTGTAGCTGGGGGCGTTTCCGGAAACACCATATATTTT.

CDR3: CASSLRGHPYEQYF. CDR3 nucleotides: TGCGCCAGCAGCTTGAGGGGACACCCCTACGAGCAGTACTTC. The chain carries TRBV5-1 and TRBJ2-7; tentatively, D is TRBD1 (6 bases). V lost 1 base, J lost 2 bases, and 10 bases lay in between. The CDR3 is made up of 14 amino acids. The germline V gene has CDR1 SGHRS and CDR2 YFSETQ.

V and J are TRBV6-6 and TRBJ2-1; D remains unclear. Per germline, CDR1 MNHNY and CDR2 SVGAGI (reference sequence). The germline V and J ends were trimmed by 0 bases and 3 bases, with 6 bases remaining between them. CDR3 length equals 14 residues. The CDR3 spells CASSYSRLYNEQFF. DNA for the CDR3: TGTGCCAGCAGTTACTCGCGACTCTACAATGAGCAGTTCTTC.

The chain employs TRBV7-2 and TRBJ2-7; the match to TRBD2 covers 7 bases. Germline loops: CDR1 SGHTA, CDR2 FQGNSA. V lost 4 bases, J lost 4 bases, and 4 bases stayed unmatched. CDR3 size: 13 residues. Here the CDR3 DNA reads TGTGCCAGCAGCTCTAGCGGTTTATACGAGCAGTACTTC. It specifies CASSSSGLYEQYF.

The chain uses TRBV11-2 and TRBJ2-2, with TRBD2 identical over 8 bases. J lost 3 bases, V lost 5 bases, and 11 bases had no gene match. Germline CDR1 SGHAT, CDR2 FQNNGV. This CDR3 contains 17 residues. The CDR3 loop is CASSPGGQGRDTGELFF. CDR3 in DNA: TGTGCCAGCAGCCCGGGGGGGCAGGGGAGGGACACCGGGGAGCTGTTTTTT.

The chain joins TRBV7-3 to TRBJ1-5; TRBD1 matches at 10 bases. In germline, CDR1 is SGHTA, CDR2 FQGTGA. The CDR3 covers 17 residues. Trimming cost V 5 bases and J 6 bases; bases outside gene matches: 13. As DNA, the CDR3 is TGTGCCAGCAGCCCCTATAAAGGACAGGGGGTCATTCAGCCCCAGCATTTT. Translated: CASSPYKGQGVIQPQHF.

This clone was recorded once. The CDR3 DNA reads TGTGCCAGCAGCCCGGGGGGAGAGCACGAGCAGTACTTC. Encoded protein: CASSPGGEHEQYF. V usage is TRBV7-3 and J usage is TRBJ2-7, with 7 bases matching TRBD2. J lost 5 bases, V lost 5 bases, and 6 bases had no gene match. Germline V gene lookup returns CDR1 SGHTA and CDR2 FQGTGA. This CDR3 has 13 amino acids.

A few counts support this clone. The chain carries TRBV27 and TRBJ1-5, with D possibly matching TRBD1 (5 bases). The CDR3 spans 16 residues. V lost 6 bases to trimming and J lost 3 bases, with 18 bases between them. Germline V gene sequence: CDR1 MNHEY, CDR2 SMNVEV (reference sequence). This chain's CDR3 is CASRAGGLLDNQPQHF. CDR3 sequence (DNA): TGTGCCAGCAGGGCCGGGGGACTCTTAGACAATCAGCCCCAGCATTTT.

The chain employs TRBV7-9 and TRBJ1-3, with D perhaps TRBD1 (5 bases). CDR3 length: 17 amino acids. Trimming removed 3 bases from V and 0 bases from J, with 15 bases in between. CDR1 and CDR2 (germline): SEHNR, FQNEAQ (reference sequence). The CDR3 DNA reads TGTGCCAGCAGCTTGCCGCGACAGAGCTTCTCTGGAAACACCATATATTTT. This gives the protein CASSLPRQSFSGNTIYF. The complete variable domain, with remaining parts taken from reference TRBV7-9 and TRBJ1-3, reads DTGVSQNPRHKITKRGQNVTFRCDPISEHNRLYWYRQTLGQGPEFLTYFQNEAQLEKSRLLSDRFSAERPKGSFSTLEIQRTEQGDSAMYLCASSLPRQSFSGNTIYFGEGSWLTVV.

This clone was detected a few times. J is TRBJ1-2 and V is TRBV24-1; D not certain. Germline-derived CDR1 and CDR2 are KGHDR and SFDVKD. Trimming left V 9 bases short and J 1 base short, with 5 bases between. The CDR3 contains 11 residues. The CDR3 DNA follows: TGTGCCACCGACAATAACTATGGCTACACCTTC. Translating it yields CATDNNYGYTF.

This chain joins TRBV21-1 and TRBJ2-7; TRBD1, as called in the table, went unchecked against the DNA. TRBV21-1 is a pseudogene segment. The CDR3 spans 18 residues. The CDR3: CASSKGAPGQDNSYEQYF. The CDR3, as DNA: TGTGCCAGCAGCAAAGGGGCACCGGGACAAGACAACTCCTACGAGCAGTACTTC.

The chain couples TRBV7-2 to TRBJ2-7, with TRBD2 matching 10 bases. This CDR3 region has 14 residues. Germline V gives CDR1 SGHTA, CDR2 FQGNSA. V shed 2 bases, J shed 3 bases, and the junction held 1 base outside the gene matches. CDR3 bases: TGTGCCAGCAGCTTACTAGCGGGGGTCTACGAGCAGTACTTC. It codes for CASSLLAGVYEQYF.

The chain is built from TRBV25-1 and TRBJ2-3; D gene unclear. V was shortened by 3 bases and J by 4 bases, with 11 bases between the two germline ends. This CDR3 region has 14 residues. The germline gives CDR1 MGHDK, CDR2 SYGVNS. The CDR3 bases are TGTGCCAGCAGTGACTACTTACTTGCAGATACGCAGTATTTT. It specifies CASSDYLLADTQYF.